This passage covers 30 T cell receptor beta chains from one sample sequenced in a study of blood T cell repertoires in COVID-19. Using immunoSEQ multiplex PCR, the repertoire was profiled, and TCRdb retains in-frame clones only, with some absent. The repertoire includes some 300,000 clones, roughly 86% of them detected once, and just under 1% sits in the top ten. The specimen was PBMCs or T cells enriched from blood (not recorded which). These receptors came from a woman aged 25 to 39 who had recovered from COVID-19.

V gene TRBV18 combines with J gene TRBJ2-1; D might be TRBD2 (6 bases). CDR1 is KGHSH and CDR2 is LQKENI in the germline V gene. The V end lost 4 bases, the J end lost 1 base, and 14 bases lay between the germline ends. The CDR3 extends over 16 amino acids. CDR3 residues: CASSRTGGISYNEQFF. The CDR3 DNA sequence: TGTGCCAGCTCACGTACAGGAGGGATTTCCTACAATGAGCAGTTCTTC.

The chain carries TRBV5-1 and TRBJ1-4, with 7 nucleotides matching TRBD1. V gave up 4 bases and J gave up 8 bases; unmatched junction bases: 5. Looked up from germline, CDR1 is SGHRS and CDR2 is YFSETQ. The CDR3 covers 13 residues. CDR3 protein: CASSGGTAEKLFF. The CDR3 DNA sequence: TGCGCCAGCAGCGGAGGGACAGCGGAAAAACTGTTTTTT.

This clone was seen many times. The chain links TRBV19 to TRBJ2-7, with D possibly being TRBD1 (6 bases). Germline lookup yields CDR1 LNHDA and CDR2 SQIVND (reference sequence). The CDR3 has 14 residues. Trimming shortened V by 4 bases and J by 2 bases, and 12 bases separated the two germline ends. In DNA, the CDR3 is TGTGCCAGTAGTAAAACAGGGAGTGCCTACGAGCAGTACTTC. Its protein is CASSKTGSAYEQYF.

The rearrangement links TRBV15 to TRBJ2-1; TRBD2 matches 10 bases. With 8 bases clipped from V and 7 bases from J, the junction kept 17 bases outside the gene matches. The length of the CDR3 is 17 residues. The V gene's germline CDR1 is LNHNV and CDR2 YYDKDF (reference sequence). The CDR3 reads CATEPPPSGSFRNEQFF. In nucleotides, the CDR3 is TGTGCCACCGAACCCCCCCCTAGCGGGAGTTTTAGGAATGAGCAGTTCTTC.

This chain's CDR3 is CASSLVPGPGGMNEQFF. CDR3 DNA: TGTGCCAGCAGTTTGGTTCCGGGACCGGGAGGTATGAATGAGCAGTTCTTC. The chain carries TRBV28 and TRBJ2-1; 7 bases fit TRBD2. J lost 7 bases, V lost 3 bases, and 15 bases had no gene match. The CDR3 consists of 17 residues. Germline CDR1 reads MDHEN; CDR2 reads SYDVKM. Looking up the rest from reference TRBV28 and TRBJ2-1 gives the full variable domain: DVKVTQSSRYLVKRTGEKVFLECVQDMDHENMFWYRQDPGLGLRLIYFSYDVKMKEKGDIPEGYSVSREKKERFSLILESASTNQTSMYLCASSLVPGPGGMNEQFFGPGTRLTVL.

The V call is TRBV19, the J call TRBJ1-2; D is unresolved. Trimming removed 7 bases at V and 4 bases at J, with 16 bases between. Per the germline V gene, CDR1 is LNHDA and CDR2 is SQIVND (reference sequence). CDR3 length equals 14 residues. CDR3 amino acids: CASTLRGTVYGYTF. The CDR3 bases are TGTGCCAGTACTCTACGGGGAACGGTCTATGGCTACACCTTC.

The genes are TRBV27 and TRBJ2-4; TRBD1 is a possible D gene (5 bases). Germline CDR1 MNHEY, CDR2 SMNVEV (reference sequence). Trimming stripped 2 bases from V and 15 bases from J, with 23 bases between. CDR3 size: 15 residues. The CDR3 sequence is CASSLDGRAPDFRYF. CDR3 DNA sequence: TGTGCCAGCAGTTTAGATGGCAGGGCACCCGACTTTCGGTACTTC.

The chain recombines TRBV5-1 with TRBJ1-2; the match to TRBD1 covers 7 bases. Germline V lookup: CDR1 SGHRS, CDR2 YFSETQ. The V gene end was trimmed by 4 bases and the J gene end by 7 bases; junction bases not matched to a gene: 10. The CDR3 length is 14 residues. This chain's CDR3 is CASSHDRVIGGYTF. CDR3 DNA: TGCGCCAGCAGCCACGACAGGGTAATAGGTGGCTACACCTTC. The full variable domain, with the rest looked up from reference TRBV5-1 and TRBJ1-2, is KAGVTQTPRYLIKTRGQQVTLSCSPISGHRSVSWYQQTPGQGLQFLFEYFSETQRNKGNFPGRFSGRQFSNSRSEMNVSTLELGDSALYLCASSHDRVIGGYTFGSGTRLTVV.

The chain employs TRBV19 and TRBJ2-3, with a tentative D call TRBD2 (6 bases). Deletions cut 1 base from V and 4 bases from J, with 12 bases between. CDR3 length: 15 residues. Germline values: CDR1 LNHDA, CDR2 SQIVND (reference sequence). This CDR3 is CASSIAGRYADTQYF. CDR3 coding DNA: TGTGCCAGTAGTATAGCGGGGAGGTACGCAGATACGCAGTATTTT.

For this clone: The same CDR3 arises from other DNA sequences in this sample as well. This chain connects TRBV28 to TRBJ1-2; weak D call: TRBD1 (6 bases). Germline CDR1 reads MDHEN; CDR2 reads SYDVKM. This CDR3 is 13 amino acids long. Trimming stripped 5 bases from V and 1 base from J, with 8 bases between. CDR3 bases: TGTGCCAGCAGTATACAGGGTAACTATGGCTACACCTTC. Residues: CASSIQGNYGYTF.

This sequence joins TRBV11-3 and TRBJ1-6, with a possible D match to TRBD1 (5 bases). This CDR3 contains 17 residues. V was clipped by 2 bases and J by 4 bases, with 15 bases between them. From germline, CDR1 is SGHNT and CDR2 YENEEA. Written as DNA, the CDR3 is TGTGCCAGCAGCTTACGTAGGGGCCTACTTTATAATTCACCCCTCCACTTT. Translated, it gives CASSLRRGLLYNSPLHF.

This clone came up once. This chain uses TRBV9 with TRBJ1-2; no clear D gene. V gave up 3 bases and J gave up 4 bases, with 13 bases separating them. In germline, CDR1 is SGDLS, CDR2 YYNGEE. CDR3 size: 14 residues. This CDR3 is CASSGLESLYGYTF. Here the CDR3 DNA reads TGTGCCAGCAGCGGACTCGAATCCCTCTATGGCTACACCTTC.

The CDR3 DNA reads as TGTGCCAGTACCCACCGGACTAGCGGGAGGGTGAGGAATGAGCAGTTCTTC. Translation gives CASTHRTSGRVRNEQFF. This chain links TRBV19 with TRBJ2-1, with TRBD2 matching over 15 bases. CDR1 and CDR2 from the germline V gene are LNHDA and SQIVND (reference sequence). The V gene end was trimmed by 7 bases and the J gene end by 7 bases; junction bases not matched to a gene: 11. The CDR3 length is 17 residues.

The chain joins TRBV11-3 to TRBJ2-2; D is unresolved. This CDR3 has 15 amino acids. V lost 6 bases, J lost 0 bases, and 11 bases lay in between. Germline V gene lookup returns CDR1 SGHNT and CDR2 YENEEA. The CDR3 bases are TGTGCCAGCAGTCCTGTGGCGGCGAACACCGGGGAGCTGTTTTTT. Protein product: CASSPVAANTGELFF.

The CDR3 region has the DNA TGCGCCAGCAGCTTGAGGGTCGGGCAGGAGGAGGGTGGCTACACCTTC. Protein sequence: CASSLRVGQEEGGYTF. The rearrangement joins TRBV5-1 to TRBJ1-2; D is unresolved. Germline lookup yields CDR1 SGHRS and CDR2 YFSETQ. The CDR3 has 16 residues. V was pared by 1 base and J by 7 bases, with 20 bases between.

This chain connects TRBV9 to TRBJ2-6, with 9 bases identical to TRBD1. J gave up 3 bases and V 3 bases, and 4 bases lay outside the gene matches. Per germline, CDR1 SGDLS and CDR2 YYNGEE. The CDR3 is 16 amino acids. The CDR3 is CASSAGQGFGANVLTF. CDR3 in DNA: TGTGCCAGCAGCGCCGGACAGGGGTTTGGGGCCAACGTCCTGACTTTC.

The rearrangement uses TRBV5-1 and TRBJ1-6; D call uncertain. V was pared by 1 base and J by 0 bases, with 11 bases between. Looked up from germline, CDR1 is SGHRS and CDR2 is YFSETQ. The CDR3 runs 17 residues. The CDR3 loop is CASSLSGRSSYNSPLHF. The CDR3 bases are TGCGCCAGCAGCTTGTCCGGAAGGAGCTCCTATAATTCACCCCTCCACTTT. The variable domain in full, with the rest retrieved from reference TRBV5-1 and TRBJ1-6, is KAGVTQTPRYLIKTRGQQVTLSCSPISGHRSVSWYQQTPGQGLQFLFEYFSETQRNKGNFPGRFSGRQFSNSRSEMNVSTLELGDSALYLCASSLSGRSSYNSPLHFGNGTRLTVT.

A remark on this clone: The same CDR3 is also encoded by other DNA sequences in this sample. Here the CDR3 DNA reads TGTGCCAGCAGCCCGGGACTAGCCGCCGGGGAGCTGTTTTTT. Protein: CASSPGLAAGELFF. The V gene is TRBV7-9, the J gene TRBJ2-2, with TRBD2 matching 9 bases. Germline CDR1 is SEHNR and CDR2 is FQNEAQ (reference sequence). The CDR3 length is 14 residues. V lost 5 bases to trimming and J lost 6 bases; unmatched junction nucleotides: 4.

The rearrangement uses TRBV12-3 or TRBV12-4 and TRBJ1-2, with 9 bases fitting TRBD1. The CDR3 totals 12 residues. Germline trimming cut 5 bases from V and 7 bases from J; bases unmatched to any gene: 2. The CDR3 loop is CASSRQGGGYTF. CDR3 nucleotide sequence: TGTGCCAGCAGTAGACAGGGGGGTGGCTACACCTTC.

For this clone: The same CDR3 arises from other DNA sequences in this sample as well. V gene TRBV27 combines with J gene TRBJ2-7, with no clear D. Germline assignment: CDR1 MNHEY and CDR2 SMNVEV (reference sequence). Trimming stripped 3 bases from V and 1 base from J, with 7 bases between. The CDR3 spans 13 residues. This CDR3 is CASSFSRSYEQYF. For the CDR3, the DNA is TGTGCCAGCAGTTTCTCGAGGTCCTACGAGCAGTACTTC.

This rearrangement joins TRBV29-1 to TRBJ1-1; D not certain. The V and J ends lost 4 bases and 3 bases respectively, with 9 bases between them. Germline V lookup: CDR1 SQVTM, CDR2 ANQGSEA. CDR3 size: 12 residues. CDR3 DNA sequence: TGCAGCGTTGTAGGAGAGTACACTGAAGCTTTCTTT. Amino acids: CSVVGEYTEAFF.

This sequence joins TRBV6-5 and TRBJ2-1, with a possible D match to TRBD2 (6 bases). Per germline, CDR1 MNHEY and CDR2 SVGAGI. This CDR3 is built from 15 residues. Between the trimmed V and J ends, which lost 4 bases and 3 bases, there was a span of 13 bases. The CDR3 DNA reads TGTGCCAGCAGTTTTTCTAGCGCAATCTACAATGAGCAGTTCTTC. Encoded protein: CASSFSSAIYNEQFF.

This clone was detected only a few times. This chain uses TRBV3-1 (or the pseudogene TRBV3-2) with TRBJ1-5; the D gene is possibly TRBD1 (6 bases). V lost 6 bases and J lost 0, with 9 bases in between. CDR3 length: 14 residues. Germline lookup yields CDR1 LGHDT and CDR2 YNNKEL (reference sequence). CDR3 sequence (DNA): TGTGCCAGCAGTAACAGGGTTAGCAATCAGCCCCAGCATTTT. Amino acid sequence: CASSNRVSNQPQHF.

The chain joins TRBV28 to TRBJ2-7, with D perhaps matching TRBD1 (5 bases). The CDR3 has 14 amino acids. Between the trimmed V and J ends, which lost 3 bases and 4 bases, there was a span of 13 bases. Germline CDR1 is MDHEN and CDR2 is SYDVKM. As DNA, the CDR3 is TGTGCCAGCAGTTTCGCAGGGTTTTTTTACGAGCAGTACTTC. It is translated as CASSFAGFFYEQYF.

This rearrangement joins TRBV5-1 to TRBJ2-3, with 7 bases fitting TRBD2. Germline V CDR1 and CDR2: SGHRS, YFSETQ. CDR3 length: 15 amino acids. Trimming at V came to 6 bases and at J to 4 bases, leaving 11 bases not matched to a gene. CDR3: CASTPGGGLADTQYF. The CDR3 DNA sequence: TGCGCCAGCACCCCCGGGGGAGGGTTGGCAGATACGCAGTATTTT. Together with reference TRBV5-1 and TRBJ2-3, the CDR3 gives the full variable domain: KAGVTQTPRYLIKTRGQQVTLSCSPISGHRSVSWYQQTPGQGLQFLFEYFSETQRNKGNFPGRFSGRQFSNSRSEMNVSTLELGDSALYLCASTPGGGLADTQYFGPGTRLTVL.

V gene TRBV7-2 combines with J gene TRBJ1-5; D perhaps matches TRBD1 (6 bases). Germline V gives CDR1 SGHTA, CDR2 FQGNSA. V lost 5 bases to trimming and J lost 5 bases, with 13 bases between them. The CDR3 loop spans 14 amino acids. The CDR3, as DNA: TGTGCCAGCAGCCCGGACAGTGCCTATCAGCCCCAGCATTTT. Translation gives CASSPDSAYQPQHF.

CDR3 nucleotide sequence: TGTGCCAGCAGCTCCCTGGGCGTACAGGGGAGACTCTCTGGAAACACCATATATTTT. This translates into CASSSLGVQGRLSGNTIYF. The rearrangement joins TRBV9 to TRBJ1-3, with 7 bases identical to TRBD1. The V and J ends lost 4 bases and 0 bases, in that order; junction bases with no gene match: 16. Per germline, CDR1 SGDLS and CDR2 YYNGEE. This CDR3 region has 19 residues.

The rearrangement links TRBV28 to TRBJ1-2; maybe TRBD1 (5 bases). The CDR3 consists of 16 residues. From germline, CDR1 is MDHEN and CDR2 SYDVKM. V lost 6 bases to trimming and J lost 6 bases, with 23 bases between them. In DNA, the CDR3 is TGTGCCAGCAGCTGGGGGGACCGCCTAGGATCGCATGGCTACACCTTC. It encodes CASSWGDRLGSHGYTF.

The chain links TRBV6-1 to TRBJ1-2; 7 bases fit TRBD1. Germline V gene sequence: CDR1 MNHNS, CDR2 SASEGT. The CDR3 consists of 15 residues. The V and J ends lost 2 bases and 5 bases, in that order; junction bases with no gene match: 8. CDR3 amino acids: CASSEWLGQLYGYTF. CDR3 bases: TGTGCCAGCAGTGAATGGTTGGGACAGCTTTATGGCTACACCTTC.

The V call is TRBV19, the J call TRBJ1-6, with 9 positions matching TRBD1. V dropped 7 bases and J dropped 0; count of bases not matched to a gene: 10. Germline values: CDR1 LNHDA, CDR2 SQIVND (reference sequence). The CDR3 loop spans 18 amino acids. CDR3 sequence: CASTSDRGGSSYNSPLHF. The DNA of the CDR3 is TGTGCCAGTACCTCGGACAGGGGTGGAAGCTCCTATAATTCACCCCTCCACTTT.